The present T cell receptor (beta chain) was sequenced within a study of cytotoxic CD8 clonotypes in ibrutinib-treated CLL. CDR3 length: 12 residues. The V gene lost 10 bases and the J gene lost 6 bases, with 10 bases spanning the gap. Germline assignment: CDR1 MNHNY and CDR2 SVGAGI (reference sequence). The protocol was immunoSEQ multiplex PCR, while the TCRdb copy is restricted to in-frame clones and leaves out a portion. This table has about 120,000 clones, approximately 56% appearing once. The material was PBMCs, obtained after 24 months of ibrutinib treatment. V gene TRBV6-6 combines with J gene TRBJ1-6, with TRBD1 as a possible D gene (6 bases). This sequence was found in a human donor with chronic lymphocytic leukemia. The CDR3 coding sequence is TGTGCCACACAGGGAGGTAATTCACCCCTCCACTTT. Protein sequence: CATQGGNSPLHF.